This T cell receptor (beta chain) was observed in a study of shared clonotypes between healthy human individuals. At the level of the study: Researchers assigned three CD4 naive, three CD4 memory, two CD8 naive and one CD8 memory plate to each donor.

Study conclusions and caveats: Apart from blood, nothing was sampled; tissue repertoires likely differ.

Trimming took off 5 bases at V and 5 bases at J, with 18 bases between the two ends. The CDR3 is 15 residues long. Germline CDR1 LGHNA, CDR2 YSLEER. To note about this clone: Its antigen is currently unknown.

Authors' analysis steps: ImmunoSEQ supplied junction-only sequences lacking quality scores, so filtering was different. The protocol was immunoSEQ multiplex PCR, while the TCRdb copy is restricted to in-frame clones and leaves out a portion. The DNA gave D and trimming, while V, J and clone size come from that table. In the table there are approximately 1,500,000 clones, roughly 95% of which are singletons. The TCR originated in a man aged 30 to 45 in good health. Sequenced material: naive CD4+ T cells sorted from blood. Subset given: CD45RA+ positively selected. The chain uses TRBV4-3 and TRBJ2-5; the D call may be TRBD1 or TRBD2 (5 bases each). The CDR3 sequence is CASSTRTRGGETQYF. The CDR3 bases are TGCGCCAGCAGCACACGGACGAGGGGTGGGGAGACCCAGTACTTC.